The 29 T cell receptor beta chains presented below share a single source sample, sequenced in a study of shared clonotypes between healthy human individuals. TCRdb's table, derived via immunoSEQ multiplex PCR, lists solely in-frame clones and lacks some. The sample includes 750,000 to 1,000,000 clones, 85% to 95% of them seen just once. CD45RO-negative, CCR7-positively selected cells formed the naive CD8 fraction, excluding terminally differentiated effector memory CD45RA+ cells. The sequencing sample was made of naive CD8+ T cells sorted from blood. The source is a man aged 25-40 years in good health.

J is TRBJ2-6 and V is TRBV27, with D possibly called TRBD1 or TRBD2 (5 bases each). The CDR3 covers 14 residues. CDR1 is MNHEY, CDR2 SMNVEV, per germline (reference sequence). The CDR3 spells CVEKGSTGANVLTF. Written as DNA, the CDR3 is TGTGTCGAGAAGGGGAGTACTGGGGCCAACGTCCTGACTTTC.

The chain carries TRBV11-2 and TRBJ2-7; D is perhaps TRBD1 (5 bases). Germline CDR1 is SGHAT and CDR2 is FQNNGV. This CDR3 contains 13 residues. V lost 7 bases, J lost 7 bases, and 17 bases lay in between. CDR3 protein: CASIPPQGTEQYF. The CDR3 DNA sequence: TGTGCCAGCATCCCCCCCCAGGGAACGGAGCAGTACTTC.

The CDR3 coding sequence is TGCGCCAGCAGCCAATCAAACTCCTACGAGCAGTACTTC. Translating gives CASSQSNSYEQYF. V gene TRBV4-3 combines with J gene TRBJ2-7; no clear D gene. The CDR3 is 13 residues long. Germline V gene sequence: CDR1 LGHNA, CDR2 YSLEER. Trimming shortened V by 2 bases and J by 0 bases, and 5 bases separated the two germline ends.

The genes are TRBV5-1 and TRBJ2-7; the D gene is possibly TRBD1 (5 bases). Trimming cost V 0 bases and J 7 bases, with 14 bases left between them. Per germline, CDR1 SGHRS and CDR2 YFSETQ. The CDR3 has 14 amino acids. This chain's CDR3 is CASSLGQSPREQYF. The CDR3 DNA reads TGCGCCAGCAGCTTGGGACAGTCCCCTCGAGAGCAGTACTTC.

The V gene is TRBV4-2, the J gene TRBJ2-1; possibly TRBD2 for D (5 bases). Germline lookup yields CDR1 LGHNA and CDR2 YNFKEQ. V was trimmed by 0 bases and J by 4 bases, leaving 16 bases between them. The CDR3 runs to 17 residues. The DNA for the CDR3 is TGTGCCAGCAGCCAAGATTTTTCGGAGGCAGTATACAATGAGCAGTTCTTC. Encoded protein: CASSQDFSEAVYNEQFF.

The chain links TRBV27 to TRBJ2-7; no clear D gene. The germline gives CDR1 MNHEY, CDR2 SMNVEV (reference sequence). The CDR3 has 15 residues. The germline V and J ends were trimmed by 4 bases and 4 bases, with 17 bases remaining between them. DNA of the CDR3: TGTGCCAGCAGTTCCCGACCGATAGAAGTTTACGAGCAGTACTTC. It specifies CASSSRPIEVYEQYF.

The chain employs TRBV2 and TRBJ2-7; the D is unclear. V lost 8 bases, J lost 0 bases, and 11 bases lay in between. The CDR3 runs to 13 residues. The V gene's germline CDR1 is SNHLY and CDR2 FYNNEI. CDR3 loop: CASSRQNSYEQYF. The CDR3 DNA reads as TGTGCCAGCTCGAGACAAAACTCCTACGAGCAGTACTTC.

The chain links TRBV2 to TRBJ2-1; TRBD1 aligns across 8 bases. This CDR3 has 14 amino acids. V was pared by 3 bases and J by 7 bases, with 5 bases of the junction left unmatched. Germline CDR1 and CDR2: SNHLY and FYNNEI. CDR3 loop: CASSEQGARNEQFF. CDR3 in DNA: TGTGCCAGCAGTGAGCAGGGGGCGCGGAATGAGCAGTTCTTC.

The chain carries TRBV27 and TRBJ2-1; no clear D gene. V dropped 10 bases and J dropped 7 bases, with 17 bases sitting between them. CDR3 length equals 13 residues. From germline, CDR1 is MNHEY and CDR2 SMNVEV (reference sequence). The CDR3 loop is CATTTGVDNEQFF. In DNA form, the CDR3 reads TGTGCCACTACGACCGGTGTCGATAATGAGCAGTTCTTC.

CDR3 DNA: TGTGCCAGCAGTGAGACCAGGCTCATAGCCGGAGACTATGGCTACACCTTC. Amino acids: CASSETRLIAGDYGYTF. The chain combines TRBV6-1 with TRBJ1-2; no clear D gene. This CDR3 is built from 17 residues. CDR1 is MNHNS and CDR2 is SASEGT in the germline V gene. The V end lost 3 bases, the J end lost 3 bases, and 20 bases lay between the germline ends.

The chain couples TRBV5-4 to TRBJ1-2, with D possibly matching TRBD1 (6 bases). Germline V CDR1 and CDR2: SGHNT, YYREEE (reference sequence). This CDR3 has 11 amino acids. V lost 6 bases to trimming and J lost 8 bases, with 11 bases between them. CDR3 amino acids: CASTGESGYTF. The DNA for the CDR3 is TGTGCCAGCACAGGGGAATCGGGCTACACCTTC.

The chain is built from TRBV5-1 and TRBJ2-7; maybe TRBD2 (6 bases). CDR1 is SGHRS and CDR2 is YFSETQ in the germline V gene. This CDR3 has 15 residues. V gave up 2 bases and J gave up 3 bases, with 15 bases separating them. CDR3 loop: CASSFLPGVIYEQYF. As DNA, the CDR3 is TGCGCCAGCAGCTTTTTACCGGGAGTCATCTACGAGCAGTACTTC. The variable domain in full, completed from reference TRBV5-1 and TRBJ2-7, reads KAGVTQTPRYLIKTRGQQVTLSCSPISGHRSVSWYQQTPGQGLQFLFEYFSETQRNKGNFPGRFSGRQFSNSRSEMNVSTLELGDSALYLCASSFLPGVIYEQYFGPGTRLTVT.

The CDR3 DNA follows: TGTGCCAGCAGCAAAAGACGGACCGGGGCCAACGTCCTGACTTTC. The encoded protein is CASSKRRTGANVLTF. The chain has TRBV21-1 and TRBJ2-6. TRBV21-1 is labeled a pseudogene. The CDR3 extends over 15 amino acids.

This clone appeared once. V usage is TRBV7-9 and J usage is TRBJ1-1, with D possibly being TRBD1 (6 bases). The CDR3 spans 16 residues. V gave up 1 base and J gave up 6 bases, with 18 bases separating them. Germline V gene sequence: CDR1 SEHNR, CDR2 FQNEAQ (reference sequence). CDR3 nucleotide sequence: TGTGCCAGCAGCTTAGGGCGGGGGGCGCAAGGGGCTGAAGCTTTCTTT. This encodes CASSLGRGAQGAEAFF. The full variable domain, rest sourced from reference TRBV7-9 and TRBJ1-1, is DTGVSQNPRHKITKRGQNVTFRCDPISEHNRLYWYRQTLGQGPEFLTYFQNEAQLEKSRLLSDRFSAERPKGSFSTLEIQRTEQGDSAMYLCASSLGRGAQGAEAFFGQGTRLTVV.

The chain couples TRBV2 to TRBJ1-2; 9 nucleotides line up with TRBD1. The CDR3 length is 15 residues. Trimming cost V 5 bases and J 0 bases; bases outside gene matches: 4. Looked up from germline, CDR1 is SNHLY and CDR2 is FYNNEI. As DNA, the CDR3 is TGTGCCAGCAGTCGGACAGGGGCCGCTAACTATGGCTACACCTTC. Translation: CASSRTGAANYGYTF.

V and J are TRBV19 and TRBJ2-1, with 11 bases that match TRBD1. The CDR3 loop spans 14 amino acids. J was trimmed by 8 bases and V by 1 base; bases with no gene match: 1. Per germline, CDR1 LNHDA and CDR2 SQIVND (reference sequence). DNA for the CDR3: TGTGCCAGTAGTATAGGGACAGGGGGCGATGAGCAGTTCTTC. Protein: CASSIGTGGDEQFF.

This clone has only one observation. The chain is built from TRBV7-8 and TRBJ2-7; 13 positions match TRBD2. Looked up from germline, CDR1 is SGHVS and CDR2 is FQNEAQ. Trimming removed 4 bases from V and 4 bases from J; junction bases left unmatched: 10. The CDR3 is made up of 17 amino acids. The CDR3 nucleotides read TGTGCCAGCAGCTCTAGGGTTGGACTAGCGGGAGAGTACGAGCAGTACTTC. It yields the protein CASSSRVGLAGEYEQYF.

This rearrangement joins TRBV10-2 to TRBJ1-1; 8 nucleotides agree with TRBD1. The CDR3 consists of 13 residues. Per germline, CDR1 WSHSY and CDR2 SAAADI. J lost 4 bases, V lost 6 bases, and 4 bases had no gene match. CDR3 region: CASRQGAGTEAFF. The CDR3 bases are TGCGCCAGCAGGCAGGGGGCCGGCACTGAAGCTTTCTTT.

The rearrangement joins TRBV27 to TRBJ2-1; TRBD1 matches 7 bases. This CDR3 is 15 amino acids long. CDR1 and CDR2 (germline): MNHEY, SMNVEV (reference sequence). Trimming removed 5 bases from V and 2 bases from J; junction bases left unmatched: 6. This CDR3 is CASSGRGTAYNEQFF. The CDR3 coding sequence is TGTGCCAGCAGTGGCCGAGGGACAGCCTACAATGAGCAGTTCTTC.

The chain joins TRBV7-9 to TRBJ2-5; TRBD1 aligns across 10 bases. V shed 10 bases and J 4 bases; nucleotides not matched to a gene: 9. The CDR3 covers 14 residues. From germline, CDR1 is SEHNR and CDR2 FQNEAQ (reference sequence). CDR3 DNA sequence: TGTGCCACCATGGGACAGGGGTGGACAGAGACCCAGTACTTC. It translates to CATMGQGWTETQYF.

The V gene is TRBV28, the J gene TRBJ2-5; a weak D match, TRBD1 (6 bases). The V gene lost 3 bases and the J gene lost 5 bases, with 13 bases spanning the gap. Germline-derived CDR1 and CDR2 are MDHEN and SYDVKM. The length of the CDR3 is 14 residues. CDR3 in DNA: TGTGCCAGCAGTTTGACGACAGGAAGGGAGACCCAGTACTTC. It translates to CASSLTTGRETQYF.

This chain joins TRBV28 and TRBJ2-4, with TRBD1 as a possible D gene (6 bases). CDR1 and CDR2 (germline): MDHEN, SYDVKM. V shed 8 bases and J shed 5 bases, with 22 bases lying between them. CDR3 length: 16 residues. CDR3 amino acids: CASQGRTGIDQNIQYF. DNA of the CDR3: TGTGCCAGCCAGGGGCGGACTGGGATTGACCAAAACATTCAGTACTTC.

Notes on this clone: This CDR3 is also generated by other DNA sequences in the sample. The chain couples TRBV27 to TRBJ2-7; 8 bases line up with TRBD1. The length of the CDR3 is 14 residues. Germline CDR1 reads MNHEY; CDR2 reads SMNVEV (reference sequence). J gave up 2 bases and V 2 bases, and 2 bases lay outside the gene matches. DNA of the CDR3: TGTGCCAGCAGTTTAGGCAGGGGGCCCTACGAGCAGTACTTC. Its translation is CASSLGRGPYEQYF.

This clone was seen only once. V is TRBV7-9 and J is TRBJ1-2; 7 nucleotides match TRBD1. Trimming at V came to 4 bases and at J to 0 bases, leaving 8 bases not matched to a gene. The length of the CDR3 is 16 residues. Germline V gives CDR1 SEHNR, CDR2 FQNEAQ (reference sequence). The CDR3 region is CASSSVTGEANYGYTF. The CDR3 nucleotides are TGTGCCAGCAGCTCCGTAACAGGGGAAGCTAACTATGGCTACACCTTC.

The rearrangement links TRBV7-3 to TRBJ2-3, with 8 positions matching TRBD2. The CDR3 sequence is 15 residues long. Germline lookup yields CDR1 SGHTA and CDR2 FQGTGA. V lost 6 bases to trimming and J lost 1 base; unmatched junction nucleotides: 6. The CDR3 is CASSRMTSGTDTQYF. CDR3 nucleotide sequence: TGTGCCAGCAGTCGGATGACTAGCGGCACAGATACGCAGTATTTT.

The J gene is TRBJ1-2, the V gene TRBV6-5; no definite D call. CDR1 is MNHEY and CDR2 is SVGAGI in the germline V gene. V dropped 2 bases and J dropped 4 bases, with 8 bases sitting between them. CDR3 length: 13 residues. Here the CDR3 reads CASSYPGSYGYTF. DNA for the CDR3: TGTGCCAGCAGTTACCCCGGATCCTATGGCTACACCTTC.

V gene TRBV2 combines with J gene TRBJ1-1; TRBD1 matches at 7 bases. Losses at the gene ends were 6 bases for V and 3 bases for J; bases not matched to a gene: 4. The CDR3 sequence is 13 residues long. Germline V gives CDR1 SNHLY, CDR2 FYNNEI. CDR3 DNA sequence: TGTGCCAGCAGCGGACAGGATGACACTGAAGCTTTCTTT. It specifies CASSGQDDTEAFF. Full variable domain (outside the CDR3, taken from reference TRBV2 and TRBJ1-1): EPEVTQTPSHQVTQMGQEVILRCVPISNHLYFYWYRQILGQKVEFLVSFYNNEISEKSEIFDDQFSVERPDGSNFTLKIRSTKLEDSAMYFCASSGQDDTEAFFGQGTRLTVV.

This CDR3 is CASSLRGPTDGYYYQPQHF. The CDR3 DNA reads TGTGCCAGCAGTCTAAGGGGACCCACGGACGGCTACTATTATCAGCCCCAGCATTTT. The rearrangement uses TRBV28 and TRBJ1-5; D is possibly TRBD1 (5 bases). This CDR3 is built from 19 residues. Germline-derived CDR1 and CDR2 are MDHEN and SYDVKM. V was shortened by 5 bases and J by 5 bases, with 28 bases between the two germline ends.

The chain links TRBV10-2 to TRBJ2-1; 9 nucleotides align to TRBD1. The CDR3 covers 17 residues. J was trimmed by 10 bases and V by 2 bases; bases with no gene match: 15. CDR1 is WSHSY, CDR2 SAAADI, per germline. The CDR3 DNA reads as TGCGCCAGCAGTGAGATGGACAGGACAGGGGCATTCCGGGAGCAGTTCTTC. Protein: CASSEMDRTGAFREQFF.